This TCR beta chain appears in the sequencing data of a study of cytomegalovirus exposure and HLA in healthy donors. Study summary: Researchers previously reported finding just under 120 million unique TCR beta sequences from 170 million or so T cells. Whole-study findings and limits: It was reported that the classifier diagnosed cytomegalovirus status with high specificity and sensitivity in both the original and validation cohorts.

Remarks on this clone: As yet, its antigen is unknown.

PCR employed 60 Vbeta and 13 Jbeta primers. Measured with immunoSEQ multiplex PCR; TCRdb has only the in-frame clones, and not every one. The listing contains some 150,000 clones. The sample consisted of PBMCs. This clonotype was sampled from a woman aged 18-29 years in good health and CMV-seropositive.

This chain's CDR3 is CASSQGTSAADTQYF. The DNA of the CDR3 is TGTGCCAGCAGCCAGGGGACATCAGCCGCAGATACGCAGTATTTT. V gene TRBV7-9 combines with J gene TRBJ2-3, with TRBD1 as a possible D gene (6 bases). V was pared by 5 bases and J by 4 bases, with 16 bases between. The CDR3 is 15 amino acids. The germline V gene has CDR1 SEHNR and CDR2 FQNEAQ (reference sequence).